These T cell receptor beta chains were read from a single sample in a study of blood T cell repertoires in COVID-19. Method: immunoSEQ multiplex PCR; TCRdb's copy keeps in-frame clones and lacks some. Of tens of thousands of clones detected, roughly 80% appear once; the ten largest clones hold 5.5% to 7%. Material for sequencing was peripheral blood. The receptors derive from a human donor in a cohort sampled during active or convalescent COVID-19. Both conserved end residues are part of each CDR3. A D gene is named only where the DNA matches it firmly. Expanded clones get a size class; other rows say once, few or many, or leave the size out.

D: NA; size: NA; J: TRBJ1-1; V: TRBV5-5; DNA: TGTGCCAGCAGCTTAGTACCGGAGATGAACACTGAAGCTTTCTTT; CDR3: CASSLVPEMNTEAFF
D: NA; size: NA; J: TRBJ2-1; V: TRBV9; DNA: TGTGCCAGCAGCGTAGCAGGATACAATGAGCAGTTCTTC; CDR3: CASSVAGYNEQFF
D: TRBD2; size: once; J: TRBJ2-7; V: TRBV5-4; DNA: TGTGCCAGCAGCACAGGGACTAGCGGGGGTTCCTACGAGCAGTACTTC; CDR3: CASSTGTSGGSYEQYF
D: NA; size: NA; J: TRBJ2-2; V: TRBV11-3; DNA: TGTGCCAGCAGCCGATCCGGCGGGGAGCTGTTTTTT; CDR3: CASSRSGGELFF
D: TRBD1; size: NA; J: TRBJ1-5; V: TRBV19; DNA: TGTGCCTCATCACCTCCGGGACAGGGCGGTATGGGCAATCAGCCCCAGCATTTT; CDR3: CASSPPGQGGMGNQPQHF
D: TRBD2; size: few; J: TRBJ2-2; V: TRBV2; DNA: TGTGCCAGCAGTGAGACTAGCGGGGGAAACACCGGGGAGCTGTTTTTT; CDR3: CASSETSGGNTGELFF
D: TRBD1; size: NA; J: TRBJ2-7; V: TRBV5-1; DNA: TGCGCCAGCAGCATTGGACAGGGGATTCATCTCTCCTACGAGCAGTACTTC; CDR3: CASSIGQGIHLSYEQYF
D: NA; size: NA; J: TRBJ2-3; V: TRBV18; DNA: TGTGCCAGCTCACCCTCTAGCACAGATACGCAGTATTTT; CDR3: CASSPSSTDTQYF
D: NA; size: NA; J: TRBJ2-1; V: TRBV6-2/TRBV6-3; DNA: TGTGCCAGCAGCACAAATTACAATGAGCAGTTCTTC; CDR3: CASSTNYNEQFF
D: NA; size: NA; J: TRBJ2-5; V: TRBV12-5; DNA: TGTGCTAGTGGTTTGGTACTAGGGGGGGGGCGTGAGACCCAGTACTTC; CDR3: CASGLVLGGGRETQYF
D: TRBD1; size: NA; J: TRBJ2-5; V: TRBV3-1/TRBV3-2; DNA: TGTGCCAGCAGCCAAGGCAGGGGGCTAGAGACCCAGTACTTC; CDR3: CASSQGRGLETQYF
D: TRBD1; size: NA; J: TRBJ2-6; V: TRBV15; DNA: TGTGCCACCAGCAAAGGGTGGACAGGGGGCTCCAACGTCCTGACTTTC; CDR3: CATSKGWTGGSNVLTF
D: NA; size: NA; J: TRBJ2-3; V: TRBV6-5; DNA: TGTGCCAGCAGGTCCCGGACAACCACAGATACGCAGTATTTT; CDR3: CASRSRTTTDTQYF
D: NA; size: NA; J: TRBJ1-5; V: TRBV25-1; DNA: TGTGCCAGCAGTCCCCGTTATAGCAATCAGCCCCAGCATTTT; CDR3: CASSPRYSNQPQHF
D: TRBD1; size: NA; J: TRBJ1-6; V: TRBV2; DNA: TGTGCCAGCAGTGAGGTGGGGACAGGGGGCGTTTCACCCCTCCACTTT; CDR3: CASSEVGTGGVSPLHF
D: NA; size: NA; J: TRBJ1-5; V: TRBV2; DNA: TGTGCCAGCAGGCAGGGACTCCAAAGCAATCAGCCCCAGCATTTT; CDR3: CASRQGLQSNQPQHF
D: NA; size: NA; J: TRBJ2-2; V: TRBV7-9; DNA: TGTGCCAGCAAAACCAGCGTGAACACCGGGGAGCTGTTTTTT; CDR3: CASKTSVNTGELFF
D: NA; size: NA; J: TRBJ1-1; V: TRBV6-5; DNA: TGTGCCAGCAGTTCGCTTGGTAGCACTGAAGCTTTCTTT; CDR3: CASSSLGSTEAFF
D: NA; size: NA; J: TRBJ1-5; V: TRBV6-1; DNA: TGTGCCAGCAGTGAAAAAGACCGACGTGGGCAGGGGATCAATCAGCCCCAGCATTTT; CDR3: CASSEKDRRGQGINQPQHF
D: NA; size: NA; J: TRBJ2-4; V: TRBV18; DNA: TGTGCCAGCTCACCAACACAGGACCTAGCCAAAAACATTCAGTACTTC; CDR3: CASSPTQDLAKNIQYF
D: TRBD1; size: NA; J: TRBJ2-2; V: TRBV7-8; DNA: TGTGCCAGCAGCCCTGGGACAGGGTATCACGGGGAGCTGTTTTTT; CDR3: CASSPGTGYHGELFF
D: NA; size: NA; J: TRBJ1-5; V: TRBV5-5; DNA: TGTGCCAGCAGCTTGGTTTTTACGCGGGATCAGCCCCAGCATTTT; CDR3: CASSLVFTRDQPQHF
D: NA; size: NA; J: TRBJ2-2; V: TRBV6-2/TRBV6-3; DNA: TGTGCCAGCAGTTACCATCAGCGGACGGCAAACACCGGGGAGCTGTTTTTT; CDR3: CASSYHQRTANTGELFF
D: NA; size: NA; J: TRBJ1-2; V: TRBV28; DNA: TGTGCCAGCAGTTCAACGGACGGGACTAACTATGGCTACACCTTC; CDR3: CASSSTDGTNYGYTF
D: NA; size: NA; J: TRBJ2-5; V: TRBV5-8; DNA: TGTGCCAGCAGCTTGTCCGGAGGGGAGACCCAGTACTTC; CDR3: CASSLSGGETQYF
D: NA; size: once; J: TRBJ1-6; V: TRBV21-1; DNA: TGTGCCAGCAGCCCCCAAGGGACAGGGGATAATTCACCCCTCCACTTT; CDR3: CASSPQGTGDNSPLHF
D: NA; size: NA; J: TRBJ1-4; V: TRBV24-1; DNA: TGTGCCACCATGATACACCCGTCACCCGATGAAAAACTGTTTTTT; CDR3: CATMIHPSPDEKLFF
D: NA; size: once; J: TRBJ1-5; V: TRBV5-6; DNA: TGTGCCAGCAGCTTGCGGCCGGGAGGAGGCAATCAGCCCCAGCATTTT; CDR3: CASSLRPGGGNQPQHF
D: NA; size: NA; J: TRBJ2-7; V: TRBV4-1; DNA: TGCGCCAGCAGCCAAGATTCGGGGGTCGGCGAGCAGTACTTC; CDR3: CASSQDSGVGEQYF
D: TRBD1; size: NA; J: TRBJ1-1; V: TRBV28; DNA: TGTGCCAGCAGCGTCTCCGGGACAGGGGACACTGAAGCTTTCTTT; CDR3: CASSVSGTGDTEAFF
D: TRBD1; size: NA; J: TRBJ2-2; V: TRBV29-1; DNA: TGCAGCGTTGATAGGGGGCTGTCCGGGGAGCTGTTTTTT; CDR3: CSVDRGLSGELFF
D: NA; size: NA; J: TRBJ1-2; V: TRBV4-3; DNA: TGCGCCAGCAGCCTAGTGGGTACAGGGCGGTCGAATGGCTACACCTTC; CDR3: CASSLVGTGRSNGYTF
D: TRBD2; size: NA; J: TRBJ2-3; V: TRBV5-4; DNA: TGTGCCAGCAGCCTCCGACTAGCGGGGGCCCTCACAGATACGCAGTATTTT; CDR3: CASSLRLAGALTDTQYF
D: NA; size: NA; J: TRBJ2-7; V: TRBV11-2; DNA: TGTGCCAGCAGCTCCCCCACGGTATTCACTGCCTCCTACGAGCAGTACTTC; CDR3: CASSSPTVFTASYEQYF
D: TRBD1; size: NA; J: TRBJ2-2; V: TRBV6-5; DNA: TGTGCCAGCAGCGGGACAGAGCTCACCGGGGAGCTGTTTTTT; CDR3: CASSGTELTGELFF
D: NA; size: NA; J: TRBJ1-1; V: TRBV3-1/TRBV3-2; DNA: TGTGCCAGCAGCCATGAAGGACAGCGGTCTTTCTTT; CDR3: CASSHEGQRSFF